These T cell receptor beta chains were read from a single sample in a study of persistence of HIV-infected CD4 T cells. No antigen has been identified for these receptors. Libraries were prepared by immunoSEQ multiplex PCR; TCRdb keeps only in-frame clonotypes and omits some of them. The sample has about 17,000 clones; roughly 61% are singletons. The sample was CD4+ T cells sorted from PBMCs after roughly 18-hour stimulation, taken from a patient who received antiretroviral therapy. These receptors all come from an adult woman with HIV who was CMV-seropositive. CDR3s include the opening cysteine and the closing phenylalanine or tryptophan. The D gene is left open where the match is weak. The size of a clone is reported for some rows only, either as once, few or many, or as a class for expanded clones.

D gene: NA; V gene: TRBV6-5; J gene: TRBJ2-3; clone size: NA; CDR3 protein: CASALNTQYF; CDR3 DNA: TGTGCCAGCGCCCTTAATACGCAGTATTTT
D gene: NA; V gene: TRBV5-5; J gene: TRBJ1-4; clone size: NA; CDR3 protein: CASSYRATNEKLFF; CDR3 DNA: TGTGCCAGCAGCTACAGAGCAACTAATGAAAAACTGTTTTTT
D gene: TRBD2; V gene: TRBV7-2; J gene: TRBJ2-1; clone size: NA; CDR3 protein: CASSLLAGNYNEQFF; CDR3 DNA: TGTGCCAGCAGTCTTCTAGCGGGGAACTACAATGAGCAGTTCTTC
D gene: NA; V gene: TRBV30; J gene: TRBJ1-1; clone size: NA; CDR3 protein: CAWMRYQVEAFF; CDR3 DNA: TGTGCCTGGATGAGGTACCAGGTTGAAGCTTTCTTT
D gene: NA; V gene: TRBV30; J gene: TRBJ1-5; clone size: once; CDR3 protein: CAWNFPHQPQHF; CDR3 DNA: TGTGCCTGGAACTTCCCGCATCAGCCCCAGCATTTT
D gene: NA; V gene: TRBV7-9; J gene: TRBJ2-1; clone size: NA; CDR3 protein: CASSNTFRGNEQFF; CDR3 DNA: TGTGCCAGCAGCAATACCTTCAGGGGCAATGAGCAGTTCTTC
D gene: NA; V gene: TRBV9; J gene: TRBJ1-2; clone size: NA; CDR3 protein: CASSAGTNYGYTF; CDR3 DNA: TGTGCCAGCAGCGCCGGGACTAACTATGGCTACACCTTC
D gene: NA; V gene: TRBV24-1; J gene: TRBJ1-5; clone size: NA; CDR3 protein: CATSGGALGQPQHF; CDR3 DNA: TGTGCCACCAGTGGGGGGGCGCTTGGTCAGCCCCAGCATTTT
D gene: TRBD1; V gene: TRBV19; J gene: TRBJ2-6; clone size: NA; CDR3 protein: CASSIDGPQGAGGANVLTF; CDR3 DNA: TGTGCCAGTAGTATAGATGGACCACAGGGGGCTGGTGGGGCCAACGTCCTGACTTTC
D gene: TRBD1; V gene: TRBV6-1; J gene: TRBJ1-5; clone size: NA; CDR3 protein: CASSEGQGMNQPQHF; CDR3 DNA: TGTGCCAGCAGTGAAGGACAGGGGATGAATCAGCCCCAGCATTTT
D gene: NA; V gene: TRBV14; J gene: TRBJ1-1; clone size: NA; CDR3 protein: CASSQERALNTEAFF; CDR3 DNA: TGTGCCAGCAGCCAAGAGAGGGCCCTGAACACTGAAGCTTTCTTT
D gene: NA; V gene: TRBV4-1; J gene: TRBJ1-1; clone size: NA; CDR3 protein: CASSPRQARGALTEAFF; CDR3 DNA: TGCGCCAGCAGCCCGAGACAGGCCCGTGGGGCTTTAACTGAAGCTTTCTTT
D gene: TRBD1; V gene: TRBV4-1; J gene: TRBJ2-7; clone size: few; CDR3 protein: CASSQAQGAPGVEQYF; CDR3 DNA: TGCGCCAGCAGCCAGGCACAGGGGGCGCCGGGAGTCGAGCAGTACTTC
D gene: NA; V gene: TRBV19; J gene: TRBJ2-3; clone size: few; CDR3 protein: CASTPGGTDTQYF; CDR3 DNA: TGTGCCAGTACTCCCGGGGGCACAGATACGCAGTATTTT
D gene: NA; V gene: TRBV30; J gene: TRBJ2-5; clone size: NA; CDR3 protein: CAWSGLQGSGETQYF; CDR3 DNA: TGTGCCTGGAGTGGGCTACAGGGGAGCGGGGAGACCCAGTACTTC
D gene: NA; V gene: TRBV19; J gene: TRBJ2-3; clone size: once; CDR3 protein: CASSIVGTTDTQYF; CDR3 DNA: TGTGCCAGTAGTATAGTGGGGACTACAGATACGCAGTATTTT
D gene: TRBD2; V gene: TRBV4-1; J gene: TRBJ2-7; clone size: NA; CDR3 protein: CASSLTSGGRGAAYEQYF; CDR3 DNA: TGCGCCAGCAGCCTGACTAGCGGGGGCCGCGGCGCCGCCTACGAGCAGTACTTC
D gene: NA; V gene: TRBV29-1; J gene: TRBJ2-1; clone size: few; CDR3 protein: CSVEGRSNEQFF; CDR3 DNA: TGCAGCGTGGAGGGGCGGTCCAATGAGCAGTTCTTC
D gene: TRBD2; V gene: TRBV7-3; J gene: TRBJ2-2; clone size: few; CDR3 protein: CASSPGLAGVAGELFF; CDR3 DNA: TGTGCCAGCAGCCCCGGACTAGCGGGGGTGGCCGGGGAGCTGTTTTTT
D gene: TRBD1; V gene: TRBV9; J gene: TRBJ1-3; clone size: NA; CDR3 protein: CASSVDTGTGVKNTIYF; CDR3 DNA: TGTGCCAGCAGCGTAGATACCGGGACAGGGGTAAAGAACACCATATATTTT
D gene: NA; V gene: TRBV29-1; J gene: TRBJ2-3; clone size: NA; CDR3 protein: CSVSIQRGRTDTQYF; CDR3 DNA: TGCAGCGTTAGTATACAGCGCGGCCGCACAGATACGCAGTATTTT
D gene: TRBD1; V gene: TRBV23-1; J gene: TRBJ2-5; clone size: NA; CDR3 protein: CASSHPGQKAVETQYF; CDR3 DNA: TGCGCCAGCAGTCACCCGGGACAGAAGGCCGTGGAGACCCAGTACTTC
D gene: TRBD1; V gene: TRBV6-5; J gene: TRBJ1-3; clone size: few; CDR3 protein: CASRPTTGGNTIYF; CDR3 DNA: TGTGCCAGCAGACCGACGACAGGGGGAAACACCATATATTTT
D gene: TRBD2; V gene: TRBV30; J gene: TRBJ2-3; clone size: NA; CDR3 protein: CAWMRGGVYTQYF; CDR3 DNA: TGTGCCTGGATGCGGGGGGGAGTATATACGCAGTATTTT
D gene: NA; V gene: TRBV5-4; J gene: TRBJ1-4; clone size: NA; CDR3 protein: CASSLPGRDEKLFF; CDR3 DNA: TGTGCCAGCAGCTTGCCAGGGAGGGACGAAAAACTGTTTTTT
D gene: TRBD2; V gene: TRBV7-3; J gene: TRBJ2-1; clone size: NA; CDR3 protein: CASSGSGGASEQFF; CDR3 DNA: TGTGCCAGCAGCGGTAGCGGGGGGGCCAGTGAGCAGTTCTTC
D gene: NA; V gene: TRBV3-1/TRBV3-2; J gene: TRBJ1-3; clone size: NA; CDR3 protein: CASSQGTGLSGNTIYF; CDR3 DNA: TGTGCCAGCAGCCAAGGGACGGGCCTTTCTGGAAACACCATATATTTT
D gene: NA; V gene: TRBV12-3/TRBV12-4; J gene: TRBJ2-1; clone size: NA; CDR3 protein: CASSTIYGEQFF; CDR3 DNA: TGTGCCAGCAGTACTATATACGGGGAGCAGTTCTTC
D gene: NA; V gene: TRBV2; J gene: TRBJ1-4; clone size: NA; CDR3 protein: CAAKPTATNEKLFF; CDR3 DNA: TGTGCCGCAAAACCGACAGCAACTAATGAAAAACTGTTTTTT
D gene: NA; V gene: TRBV19; J gene: TRBJ1-4; clone size: NA; CDR3 protein: CASSKRAGDEKLFF; CDR3 DNA: TGTGCCAGTAGTAAGAGGGCCGGAGACGAAAAACTGTTTTTT
D gene: NA; V gene: TRBV30; J gene: TRBJ1-6; clone size: few; CDR3 protein: CAWSVSQKSSPLHF; CDR3 DNA: TGTGCCTGGAGTGTGTCACAGAAGAGCTCACCCCTCCACTTT
D gene: TRBD1; V gene: TRBV6-5; J gene: TRBJ1-5; clone size: NA; CDR3 protein: CASAQGASNQPQHF; CDR3 DNA: TGTGCCAGCGCCCAGGGGGCCTCCAATCAGCCCCAGCATTTT
D gene: TRBD1; V gene: TRBV3-1/TRBV3-2; J gene: TRBJ2-2; clone size: NA; CDR3 protein: CASSLTGVTGELFF; CDR3 DNA: TGTGCCAGCAGCCTGACAGGGGTGACCGGGGAGCTGTTTTTT
D gene: NA; V gene: TRBV19; J gene: TRBJ1-2; clone size: once; CDR3 protein: CASSRGPRYGYTF; CDR3 DNA: TGTGCCAGTAGTAGGGGGCCTCGCTATGGCTACACCTTC
D gene: NA; V gene: TRBV11-3; J gene: TRBJ2-2; clone size: NA; CDR3 protein: CASSRSSGGGGGTGELFF; CDR3 DNA: TGTGCCAGCAGCCGGTCTTCAGGGGGCGGGGGGGGCACCGGGGAGCTGTTTTTT
D gene: TRBD1; V gene: TRBV5-1; J gene: TRBJ2-4; clone size: few; CDR3 protein: CASSLEVGTGHIQYF; CDR3 DNA: TGCGCCAGCAGCTTGGAGGTTGGGACAGGGCACATTCAGTACTTC
D gene: NA; V gene: TRBV7-7; J gene: TRBJ2-7; clone size: NA; CDR3 protein: CASSPPMRLATTYEQYF; CDR3 DNA: TGTGCTAGCAGCCCTCCGATGCGGCTAGCGACCACCTACGAGCAGTACTTC
D gene: NA; V gene: TRBV12-3/TRBV12-4; J gene: TRBJ2-7; clone size: NA; CDR3 protein: CASSHGQSEQYF; CDR3 DNA: TGTGCCAGCAGCCACGGGCAGAGCGAGCAGTACTTC
D gene: NA; V gene: TRBV4-1; J gene: TRBJ1-3; clone size: medium-sized; CDR3 protein: CASSHVSGSGNTIYF; CDR3 DNA: TGCGCCAGCAGCCACGTCTCAGGGTCGGGAAACACCATATATTTT